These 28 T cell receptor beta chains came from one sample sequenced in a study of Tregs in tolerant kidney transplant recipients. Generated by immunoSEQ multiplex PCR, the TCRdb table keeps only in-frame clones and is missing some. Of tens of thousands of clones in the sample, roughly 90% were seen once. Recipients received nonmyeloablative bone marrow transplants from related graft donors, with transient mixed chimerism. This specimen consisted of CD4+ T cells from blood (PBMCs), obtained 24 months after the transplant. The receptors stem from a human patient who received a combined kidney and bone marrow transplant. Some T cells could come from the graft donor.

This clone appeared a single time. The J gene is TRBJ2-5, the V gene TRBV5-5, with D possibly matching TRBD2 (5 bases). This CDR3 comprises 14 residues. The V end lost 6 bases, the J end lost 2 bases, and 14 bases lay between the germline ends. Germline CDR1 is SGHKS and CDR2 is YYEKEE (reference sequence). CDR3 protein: CASKVDSQQETQYF. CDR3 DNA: TGTGCCAGCAAAGTGGACTCACAACAAGAGACCCAGTACTTC.

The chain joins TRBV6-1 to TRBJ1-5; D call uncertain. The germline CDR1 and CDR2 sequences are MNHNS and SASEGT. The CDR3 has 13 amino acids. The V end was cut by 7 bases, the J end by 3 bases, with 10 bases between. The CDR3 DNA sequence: TGTGCCAGCACGGCTCAGGTCAATCAGCCCCAGCATTTT. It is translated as CASTAQVNQPQHF.

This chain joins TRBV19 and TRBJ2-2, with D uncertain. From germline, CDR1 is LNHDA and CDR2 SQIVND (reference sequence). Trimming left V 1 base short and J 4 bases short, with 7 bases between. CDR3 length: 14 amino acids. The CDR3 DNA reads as TGTGCCAGTAGTATAGTTCGAGCCACCGGGGAGCTGTTTTTT. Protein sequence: CASSIVRATGELFF.

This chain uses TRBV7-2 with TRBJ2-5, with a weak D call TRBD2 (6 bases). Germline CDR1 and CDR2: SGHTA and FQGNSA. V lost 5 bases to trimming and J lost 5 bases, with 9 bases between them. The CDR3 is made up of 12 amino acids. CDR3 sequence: CASSQGRETQYF. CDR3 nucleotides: TGTGCCAGCAGCCAAGGGAGGGAGACCCAGTACTTC.

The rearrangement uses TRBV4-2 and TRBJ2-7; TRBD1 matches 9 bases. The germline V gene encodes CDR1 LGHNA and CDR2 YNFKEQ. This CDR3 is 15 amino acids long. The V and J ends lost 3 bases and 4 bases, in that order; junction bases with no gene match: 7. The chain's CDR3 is CASSQDDRGGYEQYF. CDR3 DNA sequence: TGTGCCAGCAGCCAGGACGACAGGGGGGGATACGAGCAGTACTTC.

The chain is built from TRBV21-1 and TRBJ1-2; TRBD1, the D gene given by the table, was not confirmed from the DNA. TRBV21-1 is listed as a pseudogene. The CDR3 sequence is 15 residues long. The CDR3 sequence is CASSKLGGHYYGYTF. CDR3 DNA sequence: TGTGCCAGCAGCAAACTTGGGGGACACTACTATGGCTACACCTTC.

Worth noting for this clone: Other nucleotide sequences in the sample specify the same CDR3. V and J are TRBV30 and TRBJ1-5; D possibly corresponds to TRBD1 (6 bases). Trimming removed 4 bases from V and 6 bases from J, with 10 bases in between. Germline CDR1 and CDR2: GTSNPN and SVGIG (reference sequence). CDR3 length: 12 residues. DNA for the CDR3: TGTGCCTGGAATGAGGGGGTTCAGCCCCAGCATTTT. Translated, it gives CAWNEGVQPQHF.

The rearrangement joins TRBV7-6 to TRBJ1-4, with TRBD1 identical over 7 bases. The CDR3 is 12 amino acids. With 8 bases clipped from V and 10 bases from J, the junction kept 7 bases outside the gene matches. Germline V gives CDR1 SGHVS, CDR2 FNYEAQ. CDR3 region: CASRQGLGKLFF. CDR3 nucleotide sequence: TGTGCCAGCCGACAGGGTCTCGGAAAACTGTTTTTT.

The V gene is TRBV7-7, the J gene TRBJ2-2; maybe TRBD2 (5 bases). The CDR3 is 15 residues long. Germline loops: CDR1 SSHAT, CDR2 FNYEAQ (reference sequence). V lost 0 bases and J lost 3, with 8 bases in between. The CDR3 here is CASSLAGSYTGELFF. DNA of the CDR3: TGTGCCAGCAGCTTAGCAGGGAGCTACACCGGGGAGCTGTTTTTT.

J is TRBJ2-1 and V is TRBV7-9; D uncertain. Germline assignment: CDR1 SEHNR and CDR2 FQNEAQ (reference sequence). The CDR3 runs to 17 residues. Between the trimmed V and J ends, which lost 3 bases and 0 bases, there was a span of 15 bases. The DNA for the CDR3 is TGTGCCAGCAGCTTGAGACATCCGCTCAGCTCCTACAATGAGCAGTTCTTC. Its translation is CASSLRHPLSSYNEQFF.

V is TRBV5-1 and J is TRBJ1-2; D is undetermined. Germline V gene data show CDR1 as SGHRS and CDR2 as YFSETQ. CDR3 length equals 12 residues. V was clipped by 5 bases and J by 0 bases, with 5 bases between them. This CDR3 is CASRSTNYGYTF. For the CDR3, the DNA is TGCGCCAGCAGATCAACTAACTATGGCTACACCTTC. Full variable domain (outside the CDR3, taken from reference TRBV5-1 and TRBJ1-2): KAGVTQTPRYLIKTRGQQVTLSCSPISGHRSVSWYQQTPGQGLQFLFEYFSETQRNKGNFPGRFSGRQFSNSRSEMNVSTLELGDSALYLCASRSTNYGYTFGSGTRLTVV.

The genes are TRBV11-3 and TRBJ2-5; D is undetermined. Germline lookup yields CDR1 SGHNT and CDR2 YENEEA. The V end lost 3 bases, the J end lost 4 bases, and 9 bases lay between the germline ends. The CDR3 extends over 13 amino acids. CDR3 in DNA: TGTGCCAGCAGCTTCCCTAGTGGAGAGACCCAGTACTTC. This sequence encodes CASSFPSGETQYF.

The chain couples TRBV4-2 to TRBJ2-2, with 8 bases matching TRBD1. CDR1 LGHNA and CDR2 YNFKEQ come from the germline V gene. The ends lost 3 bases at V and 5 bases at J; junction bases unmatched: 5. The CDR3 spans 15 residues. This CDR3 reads CASSHVQGATGELFF. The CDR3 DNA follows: TGTGCCAGCAGCCATGTCCAGGGGGCGACCGGGGAGCTGTTTTTT.

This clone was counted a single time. The CDR3 DNA reads as TGTGCCAGCAGTTCCCTCCGGGACAGGCAACAAGAGACCCAGTACTTC. Residues: CASSSLRDRQQETQYF. The V and J genes are TRBV6-9 and TRBJ2-5; 8 nucleotides agree with TRBD1. With V trimmed by 4 bases and J by 2 bases, 9 bases remained unmatched. The CDR3 has 16 residues. The germline V gene has CDR1 MNHGY and CDR2 SVAAGI.

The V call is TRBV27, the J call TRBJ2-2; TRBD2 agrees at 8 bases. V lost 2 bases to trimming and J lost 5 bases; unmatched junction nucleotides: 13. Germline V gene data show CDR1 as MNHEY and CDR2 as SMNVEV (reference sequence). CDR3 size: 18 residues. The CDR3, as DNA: TGTGCCAGCAGTTTACTGGGCCGGGGGGGGGCGAGTACCGGGGAGCTGTTTTTT. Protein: CASSLLGRGGASTGELFF.

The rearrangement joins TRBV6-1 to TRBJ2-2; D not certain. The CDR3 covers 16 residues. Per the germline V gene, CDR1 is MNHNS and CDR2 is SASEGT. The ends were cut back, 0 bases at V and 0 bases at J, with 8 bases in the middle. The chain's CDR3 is CASSEASIANTGELFF. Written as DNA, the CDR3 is TGTGCCAGCAGTGAAGCGTCTATCGCGAACACCGGGGAGCTGTTTTTT.

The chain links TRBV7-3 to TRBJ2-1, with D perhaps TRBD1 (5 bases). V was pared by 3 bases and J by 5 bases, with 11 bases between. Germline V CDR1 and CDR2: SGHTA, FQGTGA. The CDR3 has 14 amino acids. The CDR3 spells CASSLAGSNNEQFF. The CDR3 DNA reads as TGTGCCAGCAGCTTGGCAGGGTCTAACAATGAGCAGTTCTTC.

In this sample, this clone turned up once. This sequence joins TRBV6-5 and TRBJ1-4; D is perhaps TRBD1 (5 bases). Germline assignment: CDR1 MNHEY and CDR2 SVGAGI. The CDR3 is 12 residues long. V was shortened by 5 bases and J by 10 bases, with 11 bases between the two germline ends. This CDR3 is CASSPTDGKLFF. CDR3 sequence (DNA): TGTGCCAGCAGTCCGACAGATGGAAAACTGTTTTTT.

The CDR3, as DNA: TGTGCCAGCAGCCCCACCAACACAAACATTCAGTACTTC. It is translated as CASSPTNTNIQYF. The chain joins TRBV27 to TRBJ2-4, with D unclear. This CDR3 has 13 amino acids. Trimming removed 6 bases at V and 6 bases at J, with 12 bases between. Germline assignment: CDR1 MNHEY and CDR2 SMNVEV (reference sequence).

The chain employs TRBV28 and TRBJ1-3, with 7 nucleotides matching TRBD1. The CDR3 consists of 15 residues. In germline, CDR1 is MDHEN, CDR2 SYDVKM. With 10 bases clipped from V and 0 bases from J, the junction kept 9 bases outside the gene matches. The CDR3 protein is CAITSWTGSGNTIYF. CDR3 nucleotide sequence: TGTGCCATTACTTCCTGGACAGGCTCTGGAAACACCATATATTTT.

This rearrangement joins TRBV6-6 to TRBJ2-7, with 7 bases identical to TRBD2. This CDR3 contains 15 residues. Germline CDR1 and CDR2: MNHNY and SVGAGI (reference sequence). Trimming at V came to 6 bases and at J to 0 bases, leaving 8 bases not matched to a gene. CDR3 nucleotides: TGTGCCAGCAGGGCGGGAACTAGCGACTCCTACGAGCAGTACTTC. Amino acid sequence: CASRAGTSDSYEQYF.

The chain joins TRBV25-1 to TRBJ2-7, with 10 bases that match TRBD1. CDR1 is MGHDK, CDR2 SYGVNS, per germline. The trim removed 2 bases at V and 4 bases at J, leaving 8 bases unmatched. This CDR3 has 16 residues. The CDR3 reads CASSEMGQGRGYEQYF. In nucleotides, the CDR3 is TGTGCCAGCAGTGAAATGGGACAGGGGAGGGGATACGAGCAGTACTTC.

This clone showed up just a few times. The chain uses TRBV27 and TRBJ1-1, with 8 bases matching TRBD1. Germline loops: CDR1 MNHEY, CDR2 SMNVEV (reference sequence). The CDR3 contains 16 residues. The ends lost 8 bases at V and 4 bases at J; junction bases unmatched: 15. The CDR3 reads CASCWTGPKMGTEAFF. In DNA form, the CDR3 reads TGTGCCAGCTGCTGGACAGGGCCTAAGATGGGCACTGAAGCTTTCTTT.

The CDR3 DNA reads as TGTGCCAGCAGCTTAGGTGAGAACGGGGGGGCCGACACCGGGGAGCTGTTTTTT. This sequence encodes CASSLGENGGADTGELFF. The V gene is TRBV7-8, the J gene TRBJ2-2; 8 nucleotides agree with TRBD2. The CDR3 loop spans 18 amino acids. The ends lost 1 base at V and 3 bases at J; junction bases unmatched: 10. CDR1 is SGHVS and CDR2 is FQNEAQ in the germline V gene.

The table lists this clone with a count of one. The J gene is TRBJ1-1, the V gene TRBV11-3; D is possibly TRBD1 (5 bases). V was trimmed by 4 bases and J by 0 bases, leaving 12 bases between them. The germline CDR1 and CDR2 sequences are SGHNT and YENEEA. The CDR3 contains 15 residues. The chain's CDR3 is CASSSRWGMNTEAFF. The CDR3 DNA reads TGTGCCAGCAGCTCCCGATGGGGCATGAACACTGAAGCTTTCTTT.

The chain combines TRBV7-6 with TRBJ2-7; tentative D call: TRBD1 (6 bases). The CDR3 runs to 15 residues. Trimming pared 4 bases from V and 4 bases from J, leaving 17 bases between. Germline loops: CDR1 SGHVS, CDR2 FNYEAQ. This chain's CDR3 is CASSSTGTPGYEQYF. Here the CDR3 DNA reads TGTGCCAGCAGCTCCACCGGGACACCGGGATACGAGCAGTACTTC.

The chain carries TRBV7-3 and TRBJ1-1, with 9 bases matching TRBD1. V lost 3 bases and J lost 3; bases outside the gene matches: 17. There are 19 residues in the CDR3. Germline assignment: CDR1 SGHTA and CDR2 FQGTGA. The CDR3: CASSFKPGQGLGRDTEAFF. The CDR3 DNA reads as TGTGCCAGCAGCTTCAAACCGGGACAGGGCCTTGGTAGGGACACTGAAGCTTTCTTT.

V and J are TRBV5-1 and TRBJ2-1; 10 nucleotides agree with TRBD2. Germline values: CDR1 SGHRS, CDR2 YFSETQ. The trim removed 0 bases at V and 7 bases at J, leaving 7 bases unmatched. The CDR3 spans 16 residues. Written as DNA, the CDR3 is TGCGCCAGCAGCTTGGTCCCCAGCGGGGGGGCGAATGAGCAGTTCTTC. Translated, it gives CASSLVPSGGANEQFF.